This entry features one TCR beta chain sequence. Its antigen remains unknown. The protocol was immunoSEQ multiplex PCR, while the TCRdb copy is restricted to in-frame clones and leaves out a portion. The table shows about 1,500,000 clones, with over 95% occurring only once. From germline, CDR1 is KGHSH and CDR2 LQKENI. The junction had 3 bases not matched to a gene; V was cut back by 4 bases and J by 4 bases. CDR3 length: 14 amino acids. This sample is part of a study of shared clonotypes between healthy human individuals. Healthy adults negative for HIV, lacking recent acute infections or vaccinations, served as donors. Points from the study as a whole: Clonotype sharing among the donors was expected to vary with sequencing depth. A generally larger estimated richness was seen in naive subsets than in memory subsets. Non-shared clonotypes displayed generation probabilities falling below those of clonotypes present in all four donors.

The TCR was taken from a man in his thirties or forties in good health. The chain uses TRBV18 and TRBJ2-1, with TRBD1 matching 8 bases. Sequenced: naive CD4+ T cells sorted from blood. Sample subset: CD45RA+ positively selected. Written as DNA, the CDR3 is TGTGCCAGCTCACGGGACAGGATGTACAATGAGCAGTTCTTC. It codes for CASSRDRMYNEQFF. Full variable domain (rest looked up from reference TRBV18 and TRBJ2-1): NAGVMQNPRHLVRRRGQEARLRCSPMKGHSHVYWYRQLPEEGLKFMVYLQKENIIDESGMPKERFSAEFPKEGPSILRIQQVVRGDSAAYFCASSRDRMYNEQFFGPGTRLTVL.